This T cell receptor beta chain is drawn from a study of shared T cell receptors in the human thymus. The CDR3 is made up of 20 amino acids. Germline V CDR1 and CDR2: MDHEN, SYDVKM. V was pared by 5 bases and J by 1 base, with 27 bases between. Repertoires were generated with immunoSEQ multiplex PCR, while TCRdb's copy carries only in-frame clones and drops some. The repertoire has around 340,000 clones, 85% to 95% of them found once; the top ten carry around 0.019%. Sequencing was carried out using thymocytes. This sequence was found in a human donor. V is TRBV28 and J is TRBJ2-1; D is possibly TRBD1 (6 bases). The CDR3 protein is CASSLLVPDSPKISYNEQFF. For the CDR3, the DNA is TGTGCCAGCAGTCTCCTCGTCCCGGACAGTCCTAAGATTTCCTACAATGAGCAGTTCTTC.